The clone carrying this T cell receptor (beta chain) came up many times. The data originate from a study of early T cells in non-severe SARS-CoV-2 infection. TCRdb recomputed calls from the 5' RACE reads with MiXCR, one row per CDR3 protein. The sample includes around 68,000 distinct CDR3 sequences, roughly 5.7% seen only once; the top ten take under 4%. CDR1 is SGDLS, CDR2 YYNGEE, per germline. The CDR3 covers 16 residues. The J segment lost 8 bases and the V segment lost 4 bases, leaving 14 bases of the junction unmatched. The receptor was isolated from an adult who was a healthcare worker with PCR-confirmed SARS-CoV-2 infection or an uninfected control (not recorded which). The rearrangement uses TRBV9 and TRBJ2-1; TRBD1 aligns across 8 bases. The specimen was whole blood, collected at baseline. CDR3 region: CASSPSRTGSLDEQFF. The CDR3 bases are TGTGCCAGCAGCCCTTCCCGGACAGGGAGTCTCGATGAGCAGTTCTTC.